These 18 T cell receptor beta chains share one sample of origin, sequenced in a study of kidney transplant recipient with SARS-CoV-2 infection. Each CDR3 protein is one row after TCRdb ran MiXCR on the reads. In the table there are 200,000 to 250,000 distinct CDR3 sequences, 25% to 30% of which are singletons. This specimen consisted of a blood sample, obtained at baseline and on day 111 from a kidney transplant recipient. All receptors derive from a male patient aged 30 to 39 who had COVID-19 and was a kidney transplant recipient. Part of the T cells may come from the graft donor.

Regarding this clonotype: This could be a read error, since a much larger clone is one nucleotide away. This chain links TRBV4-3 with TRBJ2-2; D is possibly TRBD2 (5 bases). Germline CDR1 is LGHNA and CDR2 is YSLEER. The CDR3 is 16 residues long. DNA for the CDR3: TGCGCCAGCGGCCAAGATCCGACCTCGGGATCCGGGGAGCTGTTTTTT. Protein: CASGQDPTSGSGELFF.

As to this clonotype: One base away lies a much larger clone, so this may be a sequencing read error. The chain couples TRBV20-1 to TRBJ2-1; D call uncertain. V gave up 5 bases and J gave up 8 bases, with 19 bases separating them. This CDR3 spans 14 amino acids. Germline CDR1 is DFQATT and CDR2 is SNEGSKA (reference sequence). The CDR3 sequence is CSAVRFGDGDEQFF. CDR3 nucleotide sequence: TGCAGTGCTGTCCGGTTTGGGGATGGCGATGAGCAGTTCTTC.

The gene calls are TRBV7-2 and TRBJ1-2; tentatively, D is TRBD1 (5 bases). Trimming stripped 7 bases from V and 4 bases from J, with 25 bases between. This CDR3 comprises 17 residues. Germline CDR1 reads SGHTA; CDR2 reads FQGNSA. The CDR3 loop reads CASTVRGRDGKTYGYTF. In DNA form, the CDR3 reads TGTGCCAGCACCGTGAGGGGCAGAGACGGAAAGACCTATGGCTACACCTTC.

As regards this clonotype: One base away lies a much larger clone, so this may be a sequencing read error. The CDR3 sequence: CASRWDLKAREQYF. The CDR3, as DNA: TGTGCCAGCAGGTGGGACTTGAAGGCCCGCGAGCAGTACTTC. V is TRBV6-6 and J is TRBJ2-7; possible D gene TRBD2, 6 bases. This CDR3 contains 14 residues. The V and J ends lost 6 bases and 6 bases respectively, with 18 bases between them. Germline assignment: CDR1 MNHNY and CDR2 SVGAGI (reference sequence).

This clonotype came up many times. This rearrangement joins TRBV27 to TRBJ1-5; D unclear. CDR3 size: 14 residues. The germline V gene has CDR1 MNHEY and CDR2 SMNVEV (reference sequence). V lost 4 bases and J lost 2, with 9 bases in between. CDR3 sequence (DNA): TGTGCCAGCAGTTCGGGAACTGGCAATCAGCCCCAGCATTTT. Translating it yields CASSSGTGNQPQHF.

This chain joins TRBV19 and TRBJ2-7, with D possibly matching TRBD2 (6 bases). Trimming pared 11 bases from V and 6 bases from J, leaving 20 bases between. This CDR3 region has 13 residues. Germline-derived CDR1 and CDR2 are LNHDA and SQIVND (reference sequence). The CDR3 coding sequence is TGTGCCGGTACCCCCGGGACTCCCAGCGAGCAGTACTTC. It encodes CAGTPGTPSEQYF.

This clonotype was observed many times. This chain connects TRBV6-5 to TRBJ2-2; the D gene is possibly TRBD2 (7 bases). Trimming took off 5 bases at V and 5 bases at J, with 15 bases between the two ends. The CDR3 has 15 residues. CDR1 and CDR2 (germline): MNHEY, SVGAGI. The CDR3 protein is CASSEGGRETGELFF. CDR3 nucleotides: TGTGCCAGCAGTGAGGGGGGGCGGGAGACCGGGGAGCTGTTTTTT.

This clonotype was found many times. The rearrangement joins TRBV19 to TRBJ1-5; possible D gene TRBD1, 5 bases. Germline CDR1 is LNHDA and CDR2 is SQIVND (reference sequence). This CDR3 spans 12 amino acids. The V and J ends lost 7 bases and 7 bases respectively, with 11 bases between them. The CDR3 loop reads CASNTGGQPQHF. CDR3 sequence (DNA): TGTGCCAGTAACACGGGGGGACAGCCCCAGCATTTT.

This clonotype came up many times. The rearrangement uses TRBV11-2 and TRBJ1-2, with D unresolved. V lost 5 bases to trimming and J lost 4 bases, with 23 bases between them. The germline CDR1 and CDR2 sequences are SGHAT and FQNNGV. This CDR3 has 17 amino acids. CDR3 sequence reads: CASSVRTTSRKTYGYTF. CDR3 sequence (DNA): TGTGCCAGCAGCGTTCGTACAACAAGCAGAAAGACCTATGGCTACACCTTC. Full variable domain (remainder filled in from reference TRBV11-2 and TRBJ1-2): EAGVAQSPRYKIIEKRQSVAFWCNPISGHATLYWYQQILGQGPKLLIQFQNNGVVDDSQLPKDRFSAERLKGVDSTLKIQPAKLEDSAVYLCASSVRTTSRKTYGYTFGSGTRLTVV.

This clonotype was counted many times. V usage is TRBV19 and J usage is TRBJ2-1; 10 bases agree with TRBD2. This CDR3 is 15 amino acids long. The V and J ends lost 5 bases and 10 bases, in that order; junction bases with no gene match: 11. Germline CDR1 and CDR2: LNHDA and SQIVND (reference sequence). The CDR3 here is CASSPGTSVSWEQFF. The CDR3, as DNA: TGTGCCAGTAGTCCAGGGACTAGCGTCTCTTGGGAGCAGTTCTTC. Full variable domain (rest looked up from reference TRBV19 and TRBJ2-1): DGGITQSPKYLFRKEGQNVTLSCEQNLNHDAMYWYRQDPGQGLRLIYYSQIVNDFQKGDIAEGYSVSREKKESFPLTVTSAQKNPTAFYLCASSPGTSVSWEQFFGPGTRLTVL.

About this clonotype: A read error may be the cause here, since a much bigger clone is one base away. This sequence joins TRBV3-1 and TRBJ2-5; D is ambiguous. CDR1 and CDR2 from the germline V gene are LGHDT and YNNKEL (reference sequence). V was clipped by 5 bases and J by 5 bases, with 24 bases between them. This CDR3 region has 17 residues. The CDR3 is CASSAPIPIPFSETQYF. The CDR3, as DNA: TGTGCCAGCAGCGCGCCCATTCCCATTCCTTTCTCTGAGACCCAGTACTTC.

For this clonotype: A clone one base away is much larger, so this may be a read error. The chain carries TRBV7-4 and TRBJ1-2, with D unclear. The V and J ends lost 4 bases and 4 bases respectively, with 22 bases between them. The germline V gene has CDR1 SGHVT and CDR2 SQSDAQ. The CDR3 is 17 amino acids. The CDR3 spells CASSSGGSVRKTYGYTF. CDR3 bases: TGTGCCAGCAGCTCAGGTGGTTCAGTTCGAAAGACCTATGGCTACACCTTC.

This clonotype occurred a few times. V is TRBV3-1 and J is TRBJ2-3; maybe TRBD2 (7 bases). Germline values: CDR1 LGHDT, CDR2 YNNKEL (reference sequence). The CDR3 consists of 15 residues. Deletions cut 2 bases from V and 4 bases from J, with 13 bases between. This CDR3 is CASSQRGAGPDTQYF. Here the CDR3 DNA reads TGTGCCAGCAGCCAACGGGGGGCCGGCCCAGATACGCAGTATTTT.

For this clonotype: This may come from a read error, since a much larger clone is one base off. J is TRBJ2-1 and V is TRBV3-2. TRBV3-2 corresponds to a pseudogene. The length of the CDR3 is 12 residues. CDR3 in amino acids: CASSQVWCEQFF. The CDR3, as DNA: TGTGCCAGCAGCCAAGTTTGGTGTGAGCAGTTCTTC.

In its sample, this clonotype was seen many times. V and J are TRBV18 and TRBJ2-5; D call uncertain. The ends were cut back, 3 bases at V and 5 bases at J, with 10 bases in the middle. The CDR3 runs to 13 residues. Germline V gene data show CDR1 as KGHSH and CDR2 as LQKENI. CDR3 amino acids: CASSPGLGETQYF. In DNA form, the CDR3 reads TGTGCCAGCTCACCTGGCTTGGGCGAGACCCAGTACTTC.

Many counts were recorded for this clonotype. The CDR3 coding sequence is TGTGCCAGCAGCAGTCGCAATCCCATTTCAGGCTTGACCGGGGAGCTGTTTTTT. This encodes CASSSRNPISGLTGELFF. The J gene is TRBJ2-2, the V gene TRBV3-1; D is unclear. The germline CDR1 and CDR2 sequences are LGHDT and YNNKEL (reference sequence). The CDR3 runs 18 residues. V was cut by 5 bases and J by 5 bases, with 24 bases left in between.

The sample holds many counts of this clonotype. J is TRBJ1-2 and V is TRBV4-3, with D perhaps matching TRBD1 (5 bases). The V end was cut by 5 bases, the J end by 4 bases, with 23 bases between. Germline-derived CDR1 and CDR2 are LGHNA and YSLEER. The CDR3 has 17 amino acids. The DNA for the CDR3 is TGCGCCAGCAGCTCGCTTACAGGACGTCGAAAGACCTATGGCTACACCTTC. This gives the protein CASSSLTGRRKTYGYTF.

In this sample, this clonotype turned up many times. As DNA, the CDR3 is TGTGCCAGCAGCTTAGGGGCTCCCCCCTACGAGCAGTACTTC. Protein sequence: CASSLGAPPYEQYF. The genes are TRBV7-6 and TRBJ2-7; D is ambiguous. V lost 1 base, J lost 2 bases, and 9 bases lay in between. Germline V gene lookup returns CDR1 SGHVS and CDR2 FNYEAQ. The CDR3 loop spans 14 amino acids.